This T cell receptor beta chain appears in the sequencing data of a study of human T cells and chemical hapten exposure. This clonotype was found a few times. TCRdb analysed the RACE reads with MiXCR anew, one entry per CDR3 protein. Found here are 300,000 to 400,000 distinct CDR3 sequences, 5.5% to 8% of them singletons; the top ten hold 8% to 9%. Time point reported: patch test 1, 2 weeks after DPC sensitization. Stated treatment: therapeutic diphenylcyclopropenone sensitization with weekly scalp DPC. This sequence originates from a woman younger than 30 with alopecia areata. Some clones in this sample may be carry-over from other donors' samples. Here the sequenced sample was whole blood, taken in connection with sensitization to the hapten diphenylcyclopropenone (DPC).

The CDR3: CASSLMRAPSTDTQYF. The CDR3 nucleotides are TGTGCCAGCAGCTTGATGAGGGCTCCTAGCACAGATACGCAGTATTTT. The chain links TRBV5-4 to TRBJ2-3; tentatively, D is TRBD2 (5 bases). V gave up 1 base and J gave up 0 bases, with 12 bases separating them. Per germline, CDR1 SGHNT and CDR2 YYREEE (reference sequence). This CDR3 region has 16 residues. The complete variable domain, with remaining parts taken from reference TRBV5-4 and TRBJ2-3, reads ETGVTQSPTHLIKTRGQQVTLRCSSQSGHNTVSWYQQALGQGPQFIFQYYREEENGRGNFPPRFSGLQFPNYSSELNVNALELDDSALYLCASSLMRAPSTDTQYFGPGTRLTVL.